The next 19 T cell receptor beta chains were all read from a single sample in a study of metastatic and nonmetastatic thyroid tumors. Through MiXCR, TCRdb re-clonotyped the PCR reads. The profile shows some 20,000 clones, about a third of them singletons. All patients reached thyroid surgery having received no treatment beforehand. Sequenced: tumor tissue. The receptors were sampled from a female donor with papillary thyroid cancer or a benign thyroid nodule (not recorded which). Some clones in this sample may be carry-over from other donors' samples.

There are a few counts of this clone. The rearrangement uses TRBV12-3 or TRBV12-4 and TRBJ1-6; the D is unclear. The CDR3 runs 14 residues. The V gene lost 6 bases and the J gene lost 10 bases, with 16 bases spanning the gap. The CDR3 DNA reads TGTGCCAGCAGCTCGGGTTTGAGTGGGTCACCCCTCCACTTT. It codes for CASSSGLSGSPLHF.

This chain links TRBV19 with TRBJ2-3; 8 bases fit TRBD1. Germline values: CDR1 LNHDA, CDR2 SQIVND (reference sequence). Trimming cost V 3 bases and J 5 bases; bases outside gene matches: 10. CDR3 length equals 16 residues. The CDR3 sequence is CASSIDRGQGGDTQYF. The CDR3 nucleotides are TGTGCCAGTAGTATCGACAGGGGTCAGGGGGGAGATACGCAGTATTTT.

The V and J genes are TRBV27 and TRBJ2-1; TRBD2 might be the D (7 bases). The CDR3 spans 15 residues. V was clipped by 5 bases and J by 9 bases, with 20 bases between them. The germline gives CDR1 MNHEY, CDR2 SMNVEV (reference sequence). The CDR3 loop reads CASSLGAGAEREQFF. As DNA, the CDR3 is TGTGCCAGCAGTCTCGGGGCGGGGGCGGAACGTGAGCAGTTCTTC.

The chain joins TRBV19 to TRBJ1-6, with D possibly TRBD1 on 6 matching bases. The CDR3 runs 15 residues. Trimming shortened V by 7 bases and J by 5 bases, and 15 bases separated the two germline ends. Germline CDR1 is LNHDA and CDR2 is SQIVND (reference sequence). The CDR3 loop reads CASTSTQGNNSPLHF. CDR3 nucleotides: TGTGCCAGTACCTCAACACAGGGTAATAATTCACCCCTCCACTTT. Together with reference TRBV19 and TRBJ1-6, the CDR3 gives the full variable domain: DGGITQSPKYLFRKEGQNVTLSCEQNLNHDAMYWYRQDPGQGLRLIYYSQIVNDFQKGDIAEGYSVSREKKESFPLTVTSAQKNPTAFYLCASTSTQGNNSPLHFGNGTRLTVT.

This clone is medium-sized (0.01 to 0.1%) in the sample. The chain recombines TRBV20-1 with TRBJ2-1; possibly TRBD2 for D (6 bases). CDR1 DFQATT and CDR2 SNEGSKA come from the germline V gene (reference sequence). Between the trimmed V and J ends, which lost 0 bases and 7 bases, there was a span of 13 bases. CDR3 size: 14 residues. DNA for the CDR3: TGCAGTGCTAGAGATCTCGGGGGTCGGAATGAGCAGTTCTTC. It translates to CSARDLGGRNEQFF.

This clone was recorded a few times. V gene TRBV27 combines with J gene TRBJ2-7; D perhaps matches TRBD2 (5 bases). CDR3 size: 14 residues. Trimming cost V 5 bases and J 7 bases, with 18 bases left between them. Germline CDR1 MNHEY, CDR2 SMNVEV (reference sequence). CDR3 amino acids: CASSPYSGRSEQYF. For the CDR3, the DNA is TGTGCCAGCAGTCCGTACTCGGGGAGAAGTGAGCAGTACTTC.

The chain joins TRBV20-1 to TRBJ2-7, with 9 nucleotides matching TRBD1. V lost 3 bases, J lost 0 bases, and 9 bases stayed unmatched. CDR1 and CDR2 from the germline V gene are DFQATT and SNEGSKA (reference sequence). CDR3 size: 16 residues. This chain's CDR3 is CSARPTGGESSYEQYF. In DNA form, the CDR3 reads TGCAGTGCTAGGCCCACAGGGGGCGAGAGCTCCTACGAGCAGTACTTC.

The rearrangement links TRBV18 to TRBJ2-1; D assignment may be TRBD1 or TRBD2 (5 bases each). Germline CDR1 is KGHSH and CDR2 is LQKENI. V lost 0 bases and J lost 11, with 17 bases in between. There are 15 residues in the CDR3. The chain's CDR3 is CASSPPGTGTSKQFF. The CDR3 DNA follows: TGTGCCAGCTCACCACCCGGGACGGGGACCTCAAAGCAGTTCTTC.

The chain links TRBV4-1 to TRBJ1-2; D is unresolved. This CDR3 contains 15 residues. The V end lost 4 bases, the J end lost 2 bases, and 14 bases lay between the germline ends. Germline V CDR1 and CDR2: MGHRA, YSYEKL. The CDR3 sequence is CASSPAKGGNYGYTF. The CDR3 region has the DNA TGCGCCAGCAGCCCCGCCAAGGGAGGGAACTATGGCTACACCTTC.

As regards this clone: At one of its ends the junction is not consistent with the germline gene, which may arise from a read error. The CDR3 sequence: CAISLGLAGGPIGNTQYF. The CDR3 DNA follows: TGCGCCATCAGCTTGGGGTTAGCGGGAGGGCCCATCGGGAATACGCAGTATTTT. This chain links TRBV5-1 with TRBJ2-3; 11 bases agree with TRBD2. The CDR3 has 18 amino acids. Germline V CDR1 and CDR2: SGHRS, YFSETQ. Based on the CDR3 plus reference TRBV5-1 and TRBJ2-3, the full variable domain is KAGVTQTPRYLIKTRGQQVTLSCSPISGHRSVSWYQQTPGQGLQFLFEYFSETQRNKGNFPGRFSGRQFSNSRSEMNVSTLELGDSALYLCAISLGLAGGPIGNTQYFGPGTRLTVL.

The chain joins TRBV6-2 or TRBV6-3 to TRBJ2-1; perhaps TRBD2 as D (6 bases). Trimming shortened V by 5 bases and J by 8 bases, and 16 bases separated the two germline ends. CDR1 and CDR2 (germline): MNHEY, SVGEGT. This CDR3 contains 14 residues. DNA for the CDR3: TGTGCCAGCAGTCCTAGACTAGGCGGGGATGAGCAGTTCTTC. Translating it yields CASSPRLGGDEQFF.

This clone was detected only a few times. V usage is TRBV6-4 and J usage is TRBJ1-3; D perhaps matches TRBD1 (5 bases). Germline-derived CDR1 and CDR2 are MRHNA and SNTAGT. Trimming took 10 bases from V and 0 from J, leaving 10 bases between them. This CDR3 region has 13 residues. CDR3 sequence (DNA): TGTGCCACCGGGAGGGGCTCTGGAAACACCATATATTTT. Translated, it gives CATGRGSGNTIYF.

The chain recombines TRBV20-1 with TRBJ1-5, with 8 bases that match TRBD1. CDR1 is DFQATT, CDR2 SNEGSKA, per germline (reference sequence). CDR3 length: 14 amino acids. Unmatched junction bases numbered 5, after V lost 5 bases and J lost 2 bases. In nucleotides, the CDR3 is TGCAGTGCTTCACAGGGGGAACGCAATCAGCCCCAGCATTTT. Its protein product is CSASQGERNQPQHF.

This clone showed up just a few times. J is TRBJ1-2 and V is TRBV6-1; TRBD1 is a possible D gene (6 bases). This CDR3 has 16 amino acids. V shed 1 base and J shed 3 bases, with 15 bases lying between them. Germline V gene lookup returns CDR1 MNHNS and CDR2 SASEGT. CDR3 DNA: TGTGCCAGCAGTGAAGGAGGGGGAGGAGGCTACTATGGCTACACCTTC. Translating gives CASSEGGGGGYYGYTF.

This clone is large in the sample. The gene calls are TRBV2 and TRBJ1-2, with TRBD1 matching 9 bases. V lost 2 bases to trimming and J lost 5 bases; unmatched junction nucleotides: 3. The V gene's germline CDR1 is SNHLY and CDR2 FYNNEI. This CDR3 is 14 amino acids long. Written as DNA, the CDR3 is TGTGCCAGCAGTGAAACAGGGGGCGCTTATGGCTACACCTTC. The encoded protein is CASSETGGAYGYTF.

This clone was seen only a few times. The CDR3 sequence: CASSERVAGGRNEQYF. The CDR3 region has the DNA TGTGCCAGCAGTGAAAGAGTAGCGGGAGGTCGGAACGAGCAGTACTTC. The rearrangement links TRBV6-1 to TRBJ2-7, with 10 positions matching TRBD2. J gave up 5 bases and V 2 bases, and 9 bases lay outside the gene matches. The length of the CDR3 is 16 residues. The germline V gene has CDR1 MNHNS and CDR2 SASEGT.

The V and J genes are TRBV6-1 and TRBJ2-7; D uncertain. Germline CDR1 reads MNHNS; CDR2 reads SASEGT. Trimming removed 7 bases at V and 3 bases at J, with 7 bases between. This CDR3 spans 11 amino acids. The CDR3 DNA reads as TGTGCCAGCACCCACAGCTACGAGCAGTACTTC. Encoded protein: CASTHSYEQYF.

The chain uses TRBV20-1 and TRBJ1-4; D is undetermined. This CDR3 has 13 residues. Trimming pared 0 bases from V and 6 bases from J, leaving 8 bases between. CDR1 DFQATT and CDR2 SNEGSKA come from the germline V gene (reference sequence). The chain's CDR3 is CSARDLEDEKLFF. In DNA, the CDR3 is TGCAGTGCTAGAGATCTGGAGGATGAAAAACTGTTTTTT.

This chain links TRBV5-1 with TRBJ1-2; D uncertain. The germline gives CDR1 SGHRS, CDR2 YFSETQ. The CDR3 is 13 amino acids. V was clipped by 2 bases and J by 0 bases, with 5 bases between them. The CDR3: CASSFSSNYGYTF. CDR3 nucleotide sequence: TGCGCCAGCAGCTTTTCTTCTAACTATGGCTACACCTTC.